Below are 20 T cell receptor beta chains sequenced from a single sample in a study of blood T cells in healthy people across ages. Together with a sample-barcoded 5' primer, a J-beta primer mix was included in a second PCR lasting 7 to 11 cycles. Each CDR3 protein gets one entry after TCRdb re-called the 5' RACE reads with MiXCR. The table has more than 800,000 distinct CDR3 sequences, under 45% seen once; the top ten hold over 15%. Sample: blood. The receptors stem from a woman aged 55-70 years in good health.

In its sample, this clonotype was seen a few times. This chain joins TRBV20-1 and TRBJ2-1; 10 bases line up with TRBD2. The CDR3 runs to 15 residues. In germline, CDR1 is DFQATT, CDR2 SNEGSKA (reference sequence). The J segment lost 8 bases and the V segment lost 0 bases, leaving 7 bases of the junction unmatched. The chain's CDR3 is CSARDGLAGVDEQFF. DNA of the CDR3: TGCAGTGCTAGAGATGGTCTAGCGGGAGTCGATGAGCAGTTCTTC.

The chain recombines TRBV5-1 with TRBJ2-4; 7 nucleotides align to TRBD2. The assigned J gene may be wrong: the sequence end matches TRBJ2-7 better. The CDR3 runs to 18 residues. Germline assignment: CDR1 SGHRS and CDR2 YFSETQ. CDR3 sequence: CASSSGQGWLADGYEQYF. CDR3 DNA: TGCGCCAGCAGCTCAGGTCAGGGTTGGCTAGCGGACGGATACGAGCAGTACTTC.

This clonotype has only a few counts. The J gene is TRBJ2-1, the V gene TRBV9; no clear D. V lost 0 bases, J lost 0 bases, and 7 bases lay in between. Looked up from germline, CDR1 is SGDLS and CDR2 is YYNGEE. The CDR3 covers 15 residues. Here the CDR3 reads CASSVGQRSYNEQFF. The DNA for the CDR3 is TGTGCCAGCAGCGTAGGACAACGCTCCTACAATGAGCAGTTCTTC.

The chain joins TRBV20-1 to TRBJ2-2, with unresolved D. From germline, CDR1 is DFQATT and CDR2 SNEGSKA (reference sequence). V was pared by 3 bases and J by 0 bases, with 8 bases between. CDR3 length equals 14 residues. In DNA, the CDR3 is TGCAGTGCTAGGGCGCGGTCGAACACCGGGGAGCTGTTTTTT. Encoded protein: CSARARSNTGELFF.

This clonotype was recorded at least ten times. This CDR3 is CASSWRTGRSGANVLTF. The CDR3, as DNA: TGTGCCAGCAGTTGGAGGACCGGTAGGTCTGGGGCCAACGTCCTGACTTTC. This sequence joins TRBV12-3 or TRBV12-4 and TRBJ2-6, with D perhaps matching TRBD2 (5 bases). The V end lost 4 bases, the J end lost 1 base, and 14 bases lay between the germline ends. This CDR3 has 17 amino acids.

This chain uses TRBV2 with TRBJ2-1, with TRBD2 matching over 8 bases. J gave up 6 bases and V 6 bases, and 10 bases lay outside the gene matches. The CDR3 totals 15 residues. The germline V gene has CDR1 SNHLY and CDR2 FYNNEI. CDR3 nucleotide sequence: TGTGCCAGCAGGAGGGGACGAGCGGGAGTCAATGAGCAGTTCTTC. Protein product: CASRRGRAGVNEQFF.

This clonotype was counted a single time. The CDR3 protein is CASTDYYGYTF. As DNA, the CDR3 is TGTGCCAGTACAGACTACTATGGCTACACCTTC. The rearrangement joins TRBV19 to TRBJ1-2; the D is unclear. The CDR3 has 11 residues. V lost 7 bases, J lost 3 bases, and 6 bases lay in between. Germline V gives CDR1 LNHDA, CDR2 SQIVND (reference sequence).

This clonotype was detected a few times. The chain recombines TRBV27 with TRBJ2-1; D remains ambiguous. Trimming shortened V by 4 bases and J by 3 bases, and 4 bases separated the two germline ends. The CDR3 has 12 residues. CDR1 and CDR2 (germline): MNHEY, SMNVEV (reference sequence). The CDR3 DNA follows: TGTGCCAGCAGTTCCTACTACAATGAGCAGTTCTTC. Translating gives CASSSYYNEQFF.

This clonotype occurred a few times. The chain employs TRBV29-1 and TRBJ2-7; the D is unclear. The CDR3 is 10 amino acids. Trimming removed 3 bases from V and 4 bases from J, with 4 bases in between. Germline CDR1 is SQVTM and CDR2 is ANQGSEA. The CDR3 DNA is TGCAGCGTTGATAGATACGAGCAGTACTTC. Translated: CSVDRYEQYF.

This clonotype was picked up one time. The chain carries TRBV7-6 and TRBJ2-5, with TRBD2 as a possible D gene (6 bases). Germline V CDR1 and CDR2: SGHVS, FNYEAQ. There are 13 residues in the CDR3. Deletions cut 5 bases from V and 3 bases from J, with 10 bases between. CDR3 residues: CASSPWTKETQYF. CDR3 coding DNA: TGTGCCAGCAGCCCCTGGACTAAAGAGACCCAGTACTTC.

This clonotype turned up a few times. This CDR3 reads CASSSLAGTSGIEDTQYF. In DNA, the CDR3 is TGTGCCAGCAGCTCCCTGGCCGGGACTAGCGGGATTGAAGATACGCAGTATTTT. The V and J genes are TRBV3-1 and TRBJ2-3, with TRBD2 matching over 13 bases. V lost 5 bases, J lost 5 bases, and 13 bases stayed unmatched. In germline, CDR1 is LGHDT, CDR2 YNNKEL (reference sequence). This CDR3 has 18 residues.

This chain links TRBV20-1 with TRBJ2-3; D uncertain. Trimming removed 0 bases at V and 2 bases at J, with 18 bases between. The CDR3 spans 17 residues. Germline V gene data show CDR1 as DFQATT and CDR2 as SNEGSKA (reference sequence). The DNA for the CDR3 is TGCAGTGCTAGAGATCGTGGACCCAAGTTTCTCACAGATACGCAGTATTTT. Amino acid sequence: CSARDRGPKFLTDTQYF.

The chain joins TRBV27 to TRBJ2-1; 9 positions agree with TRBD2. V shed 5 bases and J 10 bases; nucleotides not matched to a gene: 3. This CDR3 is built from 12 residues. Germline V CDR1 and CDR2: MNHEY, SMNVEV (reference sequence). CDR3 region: CASSGREGEQFF. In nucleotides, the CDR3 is TGTGCCAGCAGTGGGCGGGAGGGGGAGCAGTTCTTC.

CDR3: CASRAGTLKITGELFF. In nucleotides, the CDR3 is TGTGCCAGCAGGGCCGGGACTTTGAAGATCACCGGGGAGCTGTTTTTT. The V and J genes are TRBV5-6 and TRBJ2-2; maybe TRBD2 (6 bases). V lost 5 bases to trimming and J lost 4 bases, with 18 bases between them. Germline lookup yields CDR1 SGHDT and CDR2 YYEEEE. The length of the CDR3 is 16 residues. The variable domain in full, completed from reference TRBV5-6 and TRBJ2-2, reads DAGVTQSPTHLIKTRGQQVTLRCSPKSGHDTVSWYQQALGQGPQFIFQYYEEEERQRGNFPDRFSGHQFPNYSSELNVNALLLGDSALYLCASRAGTLKITGELFFGEGSRLTVL.

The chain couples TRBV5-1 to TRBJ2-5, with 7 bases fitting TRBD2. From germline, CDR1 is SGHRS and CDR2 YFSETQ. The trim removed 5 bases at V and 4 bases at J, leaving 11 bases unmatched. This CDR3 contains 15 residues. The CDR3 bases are TGCGCCAGCAGTATGGCGGGGGTTTCGTCAGAGACCCAGTACTTC. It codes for CASSMAGVSSETQYF.

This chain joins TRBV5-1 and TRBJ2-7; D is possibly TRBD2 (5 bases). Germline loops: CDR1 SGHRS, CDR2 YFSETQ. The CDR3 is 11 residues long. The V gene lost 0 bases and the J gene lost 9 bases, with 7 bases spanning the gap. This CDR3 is CASSLERVQYF. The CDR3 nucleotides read TGCGCCAGCAGCTTGGAGAGGGTGCAGTACTTC.

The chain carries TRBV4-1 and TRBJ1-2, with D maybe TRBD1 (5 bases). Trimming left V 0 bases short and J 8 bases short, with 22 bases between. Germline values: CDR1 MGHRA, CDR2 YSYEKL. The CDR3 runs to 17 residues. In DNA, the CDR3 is TGCGCCAGCAGCCAAGATTCGGGTGGGCGCAGGGTCTTCGGCTACACCTTC. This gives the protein CASSQDSGGRRVFGYTF.

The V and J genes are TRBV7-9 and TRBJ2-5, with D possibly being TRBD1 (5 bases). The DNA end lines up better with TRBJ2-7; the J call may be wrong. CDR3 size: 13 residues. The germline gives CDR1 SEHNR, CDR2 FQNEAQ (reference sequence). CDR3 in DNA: TGTGCCAGCAGCGACGACAGAACCTACGAGCAGTACTTC. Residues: CASSDDRTYEQYF.

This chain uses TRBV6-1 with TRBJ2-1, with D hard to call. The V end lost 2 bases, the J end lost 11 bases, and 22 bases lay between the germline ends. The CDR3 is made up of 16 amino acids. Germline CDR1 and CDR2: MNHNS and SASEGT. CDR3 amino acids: CASSETRQAGASKQFF. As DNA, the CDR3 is TGTGCCAGCAGTGAAACTCGGCAGGCCGGCGCAAGTAAGCAGTTCTTC.

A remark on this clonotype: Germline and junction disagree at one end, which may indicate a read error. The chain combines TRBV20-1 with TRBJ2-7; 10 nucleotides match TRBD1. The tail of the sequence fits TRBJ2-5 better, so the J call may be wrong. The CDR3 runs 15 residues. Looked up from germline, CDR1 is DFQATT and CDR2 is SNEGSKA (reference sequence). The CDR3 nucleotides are TGCAGTGTTAGATCAAAGACAGGGGGCCGGGAGACCCAGTACTTC. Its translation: CSVRSKTGGRETQYF.